The 26 T cell receptor beta chains listed next were all sequenced from one sample in a study of regulatory T cells in long-lasting Graves disease. Sequencing libraries for TCR beta were prepared with iRepertoire HTBI primers and Arm-PCR of CDR3 regions. From the multiplex PCR reads, TCRdb called clonotypes with MiXCR, one entry per CDR3 protein. The sample lists roughly 400,000 distinct CDR3 sequences; around 21% were seen once. The time point: persistent/refractory GD, antithyroid drugs over 5 years with positive TRAb. Isolated PBMC RNA provided the starting material for the TCR library. The material sequenced was peripheral blood mononuclear cells (PBMCs), taken when the disease was refractory, from a patient treated with antithyroid drugs. The receptors shown here come from a female donor with Graves disease.

The rearrangement joins TRBV6-1 to TRBJ2-2; 7 bases match TRBD1. In germline, CDR1 is MNHNS, CDR2 SASEGT. This CDR3 is built from 14 residues. V shed 5 bases, J shed 6 bases, and the junction held 6 bases outside the gene matches. This CDR3 is CASSRTGTPGELFF. CDR3 in DNA: TGTGCCAGCAGTAGGACAGGAACCCCCGGGGAGCTGTTTTTT.

This clonotype was seen once. CDR3 in DNA: TGTGCCAGCAGCTACCCCCCCCGGGGCAATTGGGATGAGCAGTTCTTC. Residues: CASSYPPRGNWDEQFF. This chain uses TRBV11-2 with TRBJ2-1; D tentatively fits TRBD1 or TRBD2 (5 bases each). CDR1 and CDR2 from the germline V gene are SGHAT and FQNNGV. Trimming removed 4 bases at V and 8 bases at J, with 21 bases between. This CDR3 has 16 residues.

In this sample, this clonotype turned up many times. The V and J genes are TRBV28 and TRBJ1-1; unclear D gene. The CDR3 runs 14 residues. V lost 10 bases to trimming and J lost 1 base, with 16 bases between them. CDR1 is MDHEN and CDR2 is SYDVKM in the germline V gene. This CDR3 is CATSTHTENTEAFF. The CDR3 nucleotides read TGTGCCACCTCAACCCATACCGAGAACACTGAAGCTTTCTTT.

This clonotype appeared many times. The chain couples TRBV28 to TRBJ2-5, with 7 bases that match TRBD2. Germline values: CDR1 MDHEN, CDR2 SYDVKM. With 4 bases clipped from V and 4 bases from J, the junction kept 9 bases outside the gene matches. The CDR3 totals 15 residues. CDR3 region: CASSYTGGLVETQYF. The CDR3 coding sequence is TGTGCCAGCAGTTATACGGGGGGTCTAGTAGAGACCCAGTACTTC. The entire variable domain, with the rest obtained from reference TRBV28 and TRBJ2-5, is as follows: DVKVTQSSRYLVKRTGEKVFLECVQDMDHENMFWYRQDPGLGLRLIYFSYDVKMKEKGDIPEGYSVSREKKERFSLILESASTNQTSMYLCASSYTGGLVETQYFGPGTRLLVL.

About this clonotype: Its ends do not fully match the called genes, so a read error is possible. The rearrangement joins TRBV19 to TRBJ1-2; 8 nucleotides match TRBD1. CDR1 is LNHDA, CDR2 SQIVND, per germline (reference sequence). This CDR3 is built from 13 residues. CDR3 nucleotide sequence: TGTGCCGGTAGTGCAGGGGGCTCGTCTGGCTACACCTTC. The encoded protein is CAGSAGGSSGYTF.

V and J are TRBV7-2 and TRBJ2-7; D perhaps matches TRBD2 (5 bases). The CDR3 extends over 15 amino acids. V lost 0 bases to trimming and J lost 0 bases, with 9 bases between them. Per germline, CDR1 SGHTA and CDR2 FQGNSA. The CDR3 is CASSLAGGPSYEQYF. In nucleotides, the CDR3 is TGTGCCAGCAGCTTAGCCGGCGGGCCCTCCTACGAGCAGTACTTC.

In its sample, this clonotype was seen a few times. The rearrangement uses TRBV13 and TRBJ2-3, with D perhaps being TRBD1 or TRBD2 (5 bases each). This CDR3 region has 14 residues. From germline, CDR1 is PRHDT and CDR2 FYEKMQ (reference sequence). Trimming removed 5 bases from V and 2 bases from J, with 11 bases in between. Here the CDR3 reads CASSAGDVTDTQYF. The CDR3 DNA is TGTGCCAGCAGCGCCGGGGACGTCACAGATACGCAGTATTTT.

This clonotype was counted many times. The V call is TRBV6-1, the J call TRBJ2-5; D might be TRBD1 (5 bases). Trimming took off 6 bases at V and 5 bases at J, with 16 bases between the two ends. The CDR3 is made up of 14 amino acids. The germline CDR1 and CDR2 sequences are MNHNS and SASEGT. The CDR3: CASRVTGISETQYF. As DNA, the CDR3 is TGTGCCAGCAGGGTTACAGGAATTTCGGAGACCCAGTACTTC.

This clonotype has ten or more counts. This rearrangement joins TRBV11-2 to TRBJ2-4; D is unclear. Trimming shortened V by 1 base and J by 0 bases, and 7 bases separated the two germline ends. The CDR3 has 15 residues. CDR1 and CDR2 from the germline V gene are SGHAT and FQNNGV. The CDR3 DNA sequence: TGTGCCAGCAGCTTAGTAACCCTAGCCAAAAACATTCAGTACTTC. This sequence encodes CASSLVTLAKNIQYF.

This clonotype occurred many times. The CDR3 bases are TGTGCCAGCAGCCAAGGGGCCCTCCAAGAGACCCAGTACTTC. It encodes CASSQGALQETQYF. The rearrangement links TRBV3-1 to TRBJ2-5; D call uncertain. The length of the CDR3 is 14 residues. Germline V lookup: CDR1 LGHDT, CDR2 YNNKEL (reference sequence). V lost 1 base and J 1 base, leaving 7 bases between the germline ends.

The chain joins TRBV7-2 to TRBJ1-2; D is unresolved. The CDR3 covers 17 residues. The germline V gene has CDR1 SGHTA and CDR2 FQGNSA. Trimming removed 1 base from V and 0 bases from J, with 15 bases in between. Here the CDR3 DNA reads TGTGCCAGCAGCTTAGGCTGGACTTTATCAGCTAACTATGGCTACACCTTC. It specifies CASSLGWTLSANYGYTF.

A few counts support this clonotype. The chain joins TRBV7-9 to TRBJ1-1, with TRBD1 matching over 9 bases. The CDR3 extends over 15 amino acids. Germline CDR1 SEHNR, CDR2 FQNEAQ (reference sequence). After removal of 7 bases from V and 5 bases from J, the junction contained 11 bases not matched to a gene. This CDR3 is CASTTGGGFSTEAFF. The CDR3 coding sequence is TGTGCCAGCACTACAGGGGGCGGGTTTTCGACTGAAGCTTTCTTT. Full variable domain (missing parts from reference TRBV7-9 and TRBJ1-1): DTGVSQNPRHKITKRGQNVTFRCDPISEHNRLYWYRQTLGQGPEFLTYFQNEAQLEKSRLLSDRFSAERPKGSFSTLEIQRTEQGDSAMYLCASTTGGGFSTEAFFGQGTRLTVV.

This clonotype was counted at least ten times. The chain joins TRBV28 to TRBJ2-7; no clear D gene. The germline CDR1 and CDR2 sequences are MDHEN and SYDVKM. V was trimmed by 3 bases and J by 11 bases, leaving 17 bases between them. This CDR3 region has 13 residues. The CDR3 bases are TGTGCCAGCAGTTTGTCCAGGACCTCCCAGGAGTACTTC. Its protein product is CASSLSRTSQEYF.

In its sample, this clonotype was seen many times. The chain carries TRBV2 and TRBJ1-5; the D is unclear. With 2 bases removed from V and 0 bases from J, the gap between germline ends came to 8 bases. CDR3 length equals 15 residues. Germline CDR1 is SNHLY and CDR2 is FYNNEI. Here the CDR3 reads CASSEMAVSNQPQHF. The CDR3 nucleotides read TGTGCCAGCAGTGAAATGGCAGTTAGCAATCAGCCCCAGCATTTT. The variable domain in full, completed from reference TRBV2 and TRBJ1-5, reads EPEVTQTPSHQVTQMGQEVILRCVPISNHLYFYWYRQILGQKVEFLVSFYNNEISEKSEIFDDQFSVERPDGSNFTLKIRSTKLEDSAMYFCASSEMAVSNQPQHFGDGTRLSIL.

This clonotype was picked up many times. The rearrangement joins TRBV27 to TRBJ1-5; 9 nucleotides agree with TRBD1. Germline CDR1 and CDR2: MNHEY and SMNVEV (reference sequence). CDR3 length: 14 residues. V dropped 5 bases and J dropped 4; count of bases not matched to a gene: 3. DNA for the CDR3: TGTGCCAGCAGTCCCGGACAGGGGAATCAGCCCCAGCATTTT. Its translation is CASSPGQGNQPQHF.

The chain couples TRBV7-9 to TRBJ1-1; TRBD1 is a possible D gene (6 bases). Trimming took 5 bases from V and 0 from J, leaving 10 bases between them. CDR1 is SEHNR and CDR2 is FQNEAQ in the germline V gene (reference sequence). CDR3 length equals 14 residues. The CDR3 region is CASSRGTLNTEAFF. CDR3 nucleotide sequence: TGTGCCAGCAGCCGCGGGACACTGAACACTGAAGCTTTCTTT.

This clonotype was counted a few times. The rearrangement joins TRBV7-8 to TRBJ2-5, with D maybe TRBD2 (6 bases). Trimming shortened V by 5 bases and J by 9 bases, and 19 bases separated the two germline ends. The CDR3 runs to 14 residues. Germline V gives CDR1 SGHVS, CDR2 FQNEAQ. CDR3 loop: CASSNRRDPGAQYF. The CDR3 DNA reads TGTGCCAGCAGCAATAGGAGGGATCCGGGGGCCCAGTACTTC.

This clonotype was counted between two and nine times. The J gene is TRBJ2-5, the V gene TRBV20-1, with TRBD1 matching 7 bases. Unmatched junction bases numbered 4, after V lost 5 bases and J lost 1 base. CDR3 size: 13 residues. Germline V gene sequence: CDR1 DFQATT, CDR2 SNEGSKA (reference sequence). The CDR3 protein is CSAYRGSQETQYF. In DNA form, the CDR3 reads TGCAGTGCTTACAGGGGCTCCCAAGAGACCCAGTACTTC.

This clonotype was detected many times. V gene TRBV20-1 combines with J gene TRBJ2-7, with 14 positions matching TRBD2. The CDR3 spans 14 residues. J gave up 0 bases and V 5 bases, and 0 bases lay outside the gene matches. Germline V gene lookup returns CDR1 DFQATT and CDR2 SNEGSKA (reference sequence). CDR3 in DNA: TGCAGTGCTGGGACTAGCGGGAGCTCCTACGAGCAGTACTTC. Amino acids: CSAGTSGSSYEQYF.

V gene TRBV2 combines with J gene TRBJ1-1; tentatively, D is TRBD1 (6 bases). The V gene's germline CDR1 is SNHLY and CDR2 FYNNEI. The CDR3 length is 13 residues. The V end lost 3 bases, the J end lost 4 bases, and 9 bases lay between the germline ends. The CDR3 region is CASSDQGFTEAFF. Written as DNA, the CDR3 is TGTGCCAGCAGTGACCAGGGGTTCACTGAAGCTTTCTTT. Variable domain in full (rest from reference TRBV2 and TRBJ1-1): EPEVTQTPSHQVTQMGQEVILRCVPISNHLYFYWYRQILGQKVEFLVSFYNNEISEKSEIFDDQFSVERPDGSNFTLKIRSTKLEDSAMYFCASSDQGFTEAFFGQGTRLTVV.

The table lists this clonotype with many counts. The chain uses TRBV7-2 and TRBJ1-5, with 7 positions matching TRBD1. Unmatched junction bases numbered 7, after V lost 5 bases and J lost 3 bases. This CDR3 is 15 amino acids long. CDR1 SGHTA and CDR2 FQGNSA come from the germline V gene. The CDR3 coding sequence is TGTGCCAGCAGCAAAACAGGGGATAACAATCAGCCCCAGCATTTT. It is translated as CASSKTGDNNQPQHF.

In the case of this clonotype: One end of the junction is discordant with germline, which a read error may explain. The chain's CDR3 is CANSPGGDGYTF. For the CDR3, the DNA is TGTGCCAACTCACCGGGGGGAGATGGCTACACCTTC. The gene calls are TRBV18 and TRBJ1-2; TRBD1 might be the D (5 bases). CDR1 is KGHSH, CDR2 LQKENI, per germline. The length of the CDR3 is 12 residues.

In its sample, this clonotype was seen many times. J is TRBJ1-6 and V is TRBV30; 8 bases map to TRBD1. The CDR3 runs to 13 residues. Germline V CDR1 and CDR2: GTSNPN, SVGIG (reference sequence). V was clipped by 3 bases and J by 10 bases; unmatched bases: 5. The CDR3 nucleotides read TGTGCCTGGAGCGTGACAGGGGAATCACCCCTCCACTTT. This sequence encodes CAWSVTGESPLHF.

This clonotype was observed a handful of times. V usage is TRBV29-1 and J usage is TRBJ1-6; D gene ambiguous. Germline CDR1 SQVTM, CDR2 ANQGSEA. The CDR3 runs 13 residues. The germline V and J ends were trimmed by 3 bases and 6 bases, with 9 bases remaining between them. In DNA, the CDR3 is TGCAGCGTTGATGGGCAGCCTAATTCACCCCTCCACTTT. Translating it yields CSVDGQPNSPLHF. Full variable domain (missing parts from reference TRBV29-1 and TRBJ1-6): SAVISQKPSRDICQRGTSLTIQCQVDSQVTMMFWYRQQPGQSLTLIATANQGSEATYESGFVIDKFPISRPNLTFSTLTVSNMSPEDSSIYLCSVDGQPNSPLHFGNGTRLTVT.

The chain couples TRBV6-5 to TRBJ2-1; D might be TRBD1 (6 bases). With 4 bases removed from V and 4 bases from J, the gap between germline ends came to 26 bases. CDR1 is MNHEY and CDR2 is SVGAGI in the germline V gene. The length of the CDR3 is 19 residues. CDR3 DNA sequence: TGTGCCAGCAGTTCTATAAACTTAGTGACCGGGACACATTACAATGAGCAGTTCTTC. Translated: CASSSINLVTGTHYNEQFF.

Only one count was recorded for this clonotype. The chain links TRBV20-1 to TRBJ2-5; 7 positions agree with TRBD2. The CDR3 is 14 residues long. The ends lost 1 base at V and 7 bases at J; junction bases unmatched: 9. Germline loops: CDR1 DFQATT, CDR2 SNEGSKA (reference sequence). In DNA form, the CDR3 reads TGCAGTGCTAGAGTGGCGGGAGATTCAGCGACCCAGTACTTC. It encodes CSARVAGDSATQYF.